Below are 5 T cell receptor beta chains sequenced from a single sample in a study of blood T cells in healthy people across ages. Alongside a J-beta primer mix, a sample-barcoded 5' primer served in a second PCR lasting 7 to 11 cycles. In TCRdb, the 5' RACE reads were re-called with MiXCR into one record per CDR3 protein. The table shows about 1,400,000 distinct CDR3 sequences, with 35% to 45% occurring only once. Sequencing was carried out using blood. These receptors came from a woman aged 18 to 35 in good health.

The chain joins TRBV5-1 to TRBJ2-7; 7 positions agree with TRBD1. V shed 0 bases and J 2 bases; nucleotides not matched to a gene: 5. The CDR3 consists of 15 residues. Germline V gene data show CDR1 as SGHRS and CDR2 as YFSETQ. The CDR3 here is CASSLEGDSPYEQYF. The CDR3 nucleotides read TGCGCCAGCAGCTTGGAAGGGGACAGTCCCTACGAGCAGTACTTC.

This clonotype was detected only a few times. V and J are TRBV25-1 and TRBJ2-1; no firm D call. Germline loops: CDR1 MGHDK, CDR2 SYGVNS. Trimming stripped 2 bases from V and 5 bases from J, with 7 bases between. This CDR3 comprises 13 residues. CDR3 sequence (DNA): TGTGCCAGCAGTGAAGGCCCGGACAATGAGCAGTTCTTC. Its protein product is CASSEGPDNEQFF.

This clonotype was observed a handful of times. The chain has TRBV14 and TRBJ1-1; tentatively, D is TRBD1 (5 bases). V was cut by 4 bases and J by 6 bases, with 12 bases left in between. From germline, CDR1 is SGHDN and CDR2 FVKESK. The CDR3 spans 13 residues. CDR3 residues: CASSPGRPAEAFF. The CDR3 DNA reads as TGTGCCAGCAGCCCGGGACGGCCGGCTGAAGCTTTCTTT.

This CDR3 reads CSAEPQGSSGNTIYF. The CDR3 DNA reads TGCAGTGCTGAACCACAGGGTTCCTCTGGAAACACCATATATTTT. This rearrangement joins TRBV20-1 to TRBJ1-3; possibly TRBD1 for D (6 bases). This CDR3 is 15 amino acids long. Germline CDR1 is DFQATT and CDR2 is SNEGSKA (reference sequence). The V and J ends lost 5 bases and 0 bases respectively, with 14 bases between them.

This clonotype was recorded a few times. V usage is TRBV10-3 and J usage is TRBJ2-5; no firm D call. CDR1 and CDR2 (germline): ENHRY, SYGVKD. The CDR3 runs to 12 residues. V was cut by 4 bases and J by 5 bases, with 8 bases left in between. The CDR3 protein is CAISGVHETQYF. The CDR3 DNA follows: TGTGCCATCAGTGGGGTGCACGAGACCCAGTACTTC.